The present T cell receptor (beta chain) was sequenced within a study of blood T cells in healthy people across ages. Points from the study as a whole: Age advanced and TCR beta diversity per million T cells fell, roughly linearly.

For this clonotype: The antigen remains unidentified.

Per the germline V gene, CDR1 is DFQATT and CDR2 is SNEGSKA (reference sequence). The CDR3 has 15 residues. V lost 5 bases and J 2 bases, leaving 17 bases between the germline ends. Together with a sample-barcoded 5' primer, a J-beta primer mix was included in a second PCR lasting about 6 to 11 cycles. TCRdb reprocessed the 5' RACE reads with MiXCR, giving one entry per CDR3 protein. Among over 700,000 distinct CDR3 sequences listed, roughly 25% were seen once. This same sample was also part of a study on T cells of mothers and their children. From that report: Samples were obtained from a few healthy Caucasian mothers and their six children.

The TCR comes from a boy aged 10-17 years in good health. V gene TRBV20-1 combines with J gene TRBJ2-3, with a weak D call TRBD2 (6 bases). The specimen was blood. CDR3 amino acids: CSAPLAPLPTDTQYF. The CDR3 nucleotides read TGCAGTGCTCCTCTAGCGCCCCTACCCACAGATACGCAGTATTTT.